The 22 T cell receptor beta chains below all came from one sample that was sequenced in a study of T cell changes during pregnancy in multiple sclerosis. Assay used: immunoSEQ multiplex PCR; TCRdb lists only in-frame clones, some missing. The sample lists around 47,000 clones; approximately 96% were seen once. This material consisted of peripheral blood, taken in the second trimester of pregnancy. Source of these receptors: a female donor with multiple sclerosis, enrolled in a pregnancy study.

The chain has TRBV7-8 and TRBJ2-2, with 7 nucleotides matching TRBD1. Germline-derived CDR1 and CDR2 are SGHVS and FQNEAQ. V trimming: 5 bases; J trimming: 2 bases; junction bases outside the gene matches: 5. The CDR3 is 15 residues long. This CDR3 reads CASSPGTANTGELFF. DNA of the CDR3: TGTGCCAGCAGCCCCGGGACAGCTAACACCGGGGAGCTGTTTTTT.

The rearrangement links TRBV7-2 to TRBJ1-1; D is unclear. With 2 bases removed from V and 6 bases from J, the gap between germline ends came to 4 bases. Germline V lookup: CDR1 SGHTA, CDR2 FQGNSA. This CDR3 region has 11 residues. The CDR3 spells CASSLRAEAFF. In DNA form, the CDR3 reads TGTGCCAGCAGCTTACGGGCTGAAGCTTTCTTT.

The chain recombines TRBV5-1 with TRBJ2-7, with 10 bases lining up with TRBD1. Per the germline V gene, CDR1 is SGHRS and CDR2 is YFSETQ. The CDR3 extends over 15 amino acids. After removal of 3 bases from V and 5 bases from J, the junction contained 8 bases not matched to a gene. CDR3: CASSSLGQGFNEQYF. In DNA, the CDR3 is TGCGCCAGCAGCTCACTGGGACAGGGGTTTAACGAGCAGTACTTC.

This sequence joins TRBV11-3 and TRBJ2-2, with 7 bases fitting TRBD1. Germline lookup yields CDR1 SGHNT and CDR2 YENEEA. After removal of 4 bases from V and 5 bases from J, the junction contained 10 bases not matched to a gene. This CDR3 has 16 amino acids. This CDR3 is CASSSREGARTGELFF. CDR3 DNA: TGTGCCAGCAGCTCGAGAGAGGGGGCAAGAACCGGGGAGCTGTTTTTT. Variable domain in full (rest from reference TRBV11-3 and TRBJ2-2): EAGVVQSPRYKIIEKKQPVAFWCNPISGHNTLYWYLQNLGQGPELLIRYENEEAVDDSQLPKDRFSAERLKGVDSTLKIQPAELGDSAVYLCASSSREGARTGELFFGEGSRLTVL.

CDR3 sequence reads: CASSSHGAQGKLFF. The CDR3, as DNA: TGTGCCAGTAGTAGTCATGGGGCGCAGGGAAAACTGTTTTTT. This rearrangement joins TRBV19 to TRBJ1-4, with a tentative D call TRBD1 (5 bases). V lost 4 bases, J lost 10 bases, and 16 bases lay in between. The CDR3 totals 14 residues. The V gene's germline CDR1 is LNHDA and CDR2 SQIVND (reference sequence).

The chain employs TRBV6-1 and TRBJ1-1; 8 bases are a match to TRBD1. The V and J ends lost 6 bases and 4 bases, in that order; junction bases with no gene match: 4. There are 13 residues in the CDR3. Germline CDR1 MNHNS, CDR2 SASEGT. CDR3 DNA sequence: TGTGCCAGCAGGGACAGGGCGGCCACTGAAGCTTTCTTT. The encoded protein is CASRDRAATEAFF.

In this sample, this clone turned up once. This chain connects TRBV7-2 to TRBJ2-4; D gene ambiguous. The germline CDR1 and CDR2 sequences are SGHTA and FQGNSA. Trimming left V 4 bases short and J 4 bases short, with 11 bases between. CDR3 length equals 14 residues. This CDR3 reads CASSSPQRKNIQYF. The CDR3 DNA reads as TGTGCCAGCAGCTCCCCACAGAGAAAAAACATTCAGTACTTC.

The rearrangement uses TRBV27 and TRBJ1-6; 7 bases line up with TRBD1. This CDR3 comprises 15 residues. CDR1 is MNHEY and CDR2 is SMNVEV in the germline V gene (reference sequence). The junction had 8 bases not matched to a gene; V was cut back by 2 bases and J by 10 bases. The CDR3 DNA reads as TGTGCCAGCAGTTTAGGTTCAGGGGGTCGATCACCCCTCCACTTT. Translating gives CASSLGSGGRSPLHF.

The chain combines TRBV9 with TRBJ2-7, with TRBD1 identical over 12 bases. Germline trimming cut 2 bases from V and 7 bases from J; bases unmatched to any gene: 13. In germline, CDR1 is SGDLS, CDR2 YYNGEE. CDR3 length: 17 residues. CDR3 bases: TGTGCCAGCAGCGTGGGGGGTCCGGGACAGGGGGCGGAAGAGCAGTACTTC. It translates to CASSVGGPGQGAEEQYF.

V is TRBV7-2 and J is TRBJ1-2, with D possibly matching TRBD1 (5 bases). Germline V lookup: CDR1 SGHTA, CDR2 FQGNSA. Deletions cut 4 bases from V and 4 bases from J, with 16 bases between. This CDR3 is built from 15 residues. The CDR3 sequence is CASSSQTVAPYGYTF. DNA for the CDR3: TGTGCCAGCAGCTCACAGACAGTGGCCCCCTATGGCTACACCTTC.

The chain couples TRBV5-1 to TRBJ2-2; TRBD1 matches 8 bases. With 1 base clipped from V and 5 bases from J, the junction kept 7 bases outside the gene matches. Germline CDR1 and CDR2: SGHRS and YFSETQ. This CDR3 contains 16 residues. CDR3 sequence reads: CASSLSMDRATGELFF. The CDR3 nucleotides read TGCGCCAGCAGCTTGTCGATGGACAGGGCGACCGGGGAGCTGTTTTTT.

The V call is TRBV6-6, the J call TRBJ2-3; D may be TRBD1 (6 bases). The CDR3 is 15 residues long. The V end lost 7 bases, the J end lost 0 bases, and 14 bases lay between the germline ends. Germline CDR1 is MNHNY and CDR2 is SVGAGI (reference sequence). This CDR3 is CASIPDSLSTDTQYF. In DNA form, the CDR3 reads TGTGCCAGCATTCCGGACAGTTTAAGCACAGATACGCAGTATTTT.

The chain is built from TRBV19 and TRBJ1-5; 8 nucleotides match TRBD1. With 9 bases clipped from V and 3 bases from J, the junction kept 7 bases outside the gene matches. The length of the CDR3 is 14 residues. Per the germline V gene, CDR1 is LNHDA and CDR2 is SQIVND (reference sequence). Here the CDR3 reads CASTDRADNQPQHF. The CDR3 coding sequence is TGTGCCAGCACGGACAGGGCTGACAATCAGCCCCAGCATTTT.

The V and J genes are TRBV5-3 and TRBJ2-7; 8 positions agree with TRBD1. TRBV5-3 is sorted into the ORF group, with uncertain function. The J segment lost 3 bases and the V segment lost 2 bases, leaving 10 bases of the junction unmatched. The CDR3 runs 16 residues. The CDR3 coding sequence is TGTGCCAGAAGCTTTTATTCGGACAGGGTTTTCTACGAGCAGTACTTC. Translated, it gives CARSFYSDRVFYEQYF.

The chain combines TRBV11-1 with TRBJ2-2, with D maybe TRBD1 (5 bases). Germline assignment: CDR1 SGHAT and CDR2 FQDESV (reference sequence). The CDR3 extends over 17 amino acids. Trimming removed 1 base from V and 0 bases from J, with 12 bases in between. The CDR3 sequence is CASSLVSRAANTGELFF. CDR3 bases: TGTGCCAGCAGCTTAGTCAGCAGGGCCGCGAACACCGGGGAGCTGTTTTTT.

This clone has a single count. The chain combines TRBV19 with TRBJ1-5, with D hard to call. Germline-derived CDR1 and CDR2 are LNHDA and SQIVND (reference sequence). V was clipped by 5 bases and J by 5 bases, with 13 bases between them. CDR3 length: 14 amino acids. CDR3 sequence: CASSVSLPDQPQHF. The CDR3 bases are TGTGCCAGTAGTGTTTCTCTACCCGATCAGCCCCAGCATTTT.

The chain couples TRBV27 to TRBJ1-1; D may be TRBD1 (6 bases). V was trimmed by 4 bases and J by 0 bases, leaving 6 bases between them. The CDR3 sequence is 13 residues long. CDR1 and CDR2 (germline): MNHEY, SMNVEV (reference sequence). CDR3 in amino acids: CASSYRVNTEAFF. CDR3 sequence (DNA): TGTGCCAGCAGTTACAGGGTGAACACTGAAGCTTTCTTT.

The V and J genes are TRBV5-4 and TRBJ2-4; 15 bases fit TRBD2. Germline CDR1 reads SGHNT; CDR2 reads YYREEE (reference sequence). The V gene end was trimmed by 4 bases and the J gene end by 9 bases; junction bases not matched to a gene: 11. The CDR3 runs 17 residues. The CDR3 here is CASSLKGLAGGGVIQYF. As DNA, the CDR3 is TGTGCCAGCAGCCTAAAGGGACTAGCGGGGGGCGGAGTCATTCAGTACTTC. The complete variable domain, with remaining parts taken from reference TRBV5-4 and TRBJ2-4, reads ETGVTQSPTHLIKTRGQQVTLRCSSQSGHNTVSWYQQALGQGPQFIFQYYREEENGRGNFPPRFSGLQFPNYSSELNVNALELDDSALYLCASSLKGLAGGGVIQYFGAGTRLSVL.

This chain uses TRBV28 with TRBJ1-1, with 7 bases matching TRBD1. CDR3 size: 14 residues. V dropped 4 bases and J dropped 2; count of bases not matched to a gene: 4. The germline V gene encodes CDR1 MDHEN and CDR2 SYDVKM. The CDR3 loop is CASSYGTVNTEAFF. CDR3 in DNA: TGTGCCAGCAGTTACGGGACAGTCAACACTGAAGCTTTCTTT.

The CDR3 region has the DNA TGTGCCAGCAGCCCCTCTAGCGGGAGTCTGGGGGAGACCCAGTACTTC. Its translation: CASSPSSGSLGETQYF. The gene calls are TRBV27 and TRBJ2-5; TRBD2 matches at 10 bases. The CDR3 covers 16 residues. Germline-derived CDR1 and CDR2 are MNHEY and SMNVEV (reference sequence). With V trimmed by 6 bases and J by 5 bases, 12 bases remained unmatched.

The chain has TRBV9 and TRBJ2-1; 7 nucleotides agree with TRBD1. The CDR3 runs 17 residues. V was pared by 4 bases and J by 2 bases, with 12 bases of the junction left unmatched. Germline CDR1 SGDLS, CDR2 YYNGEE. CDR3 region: CASSMGQKALAYNEQFF. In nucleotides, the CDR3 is TGTGCCAGCAGCATGGGACAGAAAGCACTCGCCTACAATGAGCAGTTCTTC.

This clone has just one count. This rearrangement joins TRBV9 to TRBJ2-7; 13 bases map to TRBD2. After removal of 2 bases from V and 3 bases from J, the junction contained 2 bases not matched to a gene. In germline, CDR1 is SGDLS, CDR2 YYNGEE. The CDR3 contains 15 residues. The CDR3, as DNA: TGTGCCAGCAGCGTCGGACTAGCGGGGGTCTACGAGCAGTACTTC. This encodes CASSVGLAGVYEQYF.